These T cell receptor beta chains were read from a single sample in a study of PD-L1 blockade in urothelial cancer. TCRdb keeps only in-frame clones here, not all; method: immunoSEQ multiplex PCR. Among 45,000 to 60,000 clones listed, roughly 80% were seen once. The input for sequencing was PBMCs, taken around atezolizumab (anti-PD-L1) treatment. The receptors here all came from a man between 45 and 60 years old with urothelial cancer. Each CDR3 is given with its conserved first and last residue.

CDR3 protein	V gene	J gene
CASSLRTENTEAFF	TRBV7-9	TRBJ1-1
CASSTRQAASNQPQHF	TRBV5-5	TRBJ1-5
CASSPYGASGQVGDHQETQYF	TRBV27	TRBJ2-5
CASSSGQGVDGYTF	TRBV28	TRBJ1-2
CASSQGKPQHF	TRBV2	TRBJ1-5
CAWSRESQGARNYGYTF	TRBV30	TRBJ1-2
CASSLRGAVNEQFF	TRBV7-6	TRBJ2-1
CASSLGQGIIVGYTF	TRBV5-1	TRBJ1-2
CASRATDYQPQHF	TRBV6-1	TRBJ1-5
CASSRTSYEQFF	TRBV5-4	TRBJ2-1
CAISSGGDNEQFF	TRBV10-3	TRBJ2-1
CATSRDLTKNQPQHF	TRBV15	TRBJ1-5
CASRLERGLQSEQFF	TRBV5-1	TRBJ2-1
CASSQALRGQGLTEAFF	TRBV4-1	TRBJ1-1
CASSPDRVVDYGYTF	TRBV18	TRBJ1-2
CASSLLGQGNQPQHF	TRBV27	TRBJ1-5
CASSVLPGLAGPNEQFF	TRBV9	TRBJ2-1
CASSSFGQGRQIGYTF	TRBV7-2	TRBJ1-2
CASSPDRVTGELFF	TRBV7-9	TRBJ2-2
CASSPRTSRRSYNEQFF	TRBV11-2	TRBJ2-1
CASSLLAGGGTDTQYF	TRBV28	TRBJ2-3
CASSLNRQGAGKLFF	TRBV11-2	TRBJ1-4
CATSPDTARSPLHF	TRBV28	TRBJ1-6
CATKATLHTDTQYF	TRBV19	TRBJ2-3
CAWSAGAGLYNEQFF	TRBV30	TRBJ2-1
CATHTRQGDYGYTF	TRBV19	TRBJ1-2
CATRLAGAYNEQFF	TRBV30	TRBJ2-1
CASSSTGDGYTF	TRBV6-6	TRBJ1-2
CASSRQQGTYGYTF	TRBV7-2	TRBJ1-2